This T cell receptor (beta chain) stems from a study of T cell responses to AZD1222 COVID-19 vaccine. Trimming left V 5 bases short and J 0 bases short, with 11 bases between. CDR3 length: 15 residues. Germline CDR1 reads LNHDA; CDR2 reads SQIVND (reference sequence). To note about this clone: The antigen is not known.

Repertoires were generated with immunoSEQ multiplex PCR, while TCRdb's copy carries only in-frame clones and drops some. The sample holds approximately 120,000 clones, around 87% seen once. The study, taken as a whole, reports: Reportedly, nearly half of unique spike TCRs recognized epitopes outside B.1.351/B.1.1.7 mutations.

Here the sequenced sample was peripheral blood, taken 28 days after the second AZD1222 dose. This sequence joins TRBV19 and TRBJ1-5; no definite D call. This TCR came from an adult who received the AZD1222 COVID-19 vaccine. The CDR3 nucleotides read TGTGCCAGTAGTCGAGACCCGTATAGCAATCAGCCCCAGCATTTT. This translates into CASSRDPYSNQPQHF.